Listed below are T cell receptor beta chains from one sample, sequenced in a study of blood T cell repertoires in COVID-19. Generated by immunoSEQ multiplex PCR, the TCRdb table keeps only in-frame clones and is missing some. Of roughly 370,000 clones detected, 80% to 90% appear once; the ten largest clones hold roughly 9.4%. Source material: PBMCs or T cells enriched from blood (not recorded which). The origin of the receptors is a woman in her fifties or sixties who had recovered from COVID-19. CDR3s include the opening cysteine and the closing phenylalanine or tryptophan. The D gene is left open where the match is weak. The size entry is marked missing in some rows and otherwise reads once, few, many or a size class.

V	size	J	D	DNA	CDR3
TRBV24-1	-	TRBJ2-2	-	TGTGCCACCAGTGATCCCACTCAGCCCGGACAGCCCGGGGAGCTGTTTTTT	CATSDPTQPGQPGELFF
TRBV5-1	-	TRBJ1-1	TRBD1	TGCGCCAGCAGCGCCCGACAGGGGGGGAACACTGAAGCTTTCTTT	CASSARQGGNTEAFF
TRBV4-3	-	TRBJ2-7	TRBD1	TGCGCCAGCAGCCGCGACCGGGACAGGGGGACCTACGAGCAGTACTTC	CASSRDRDRGTYEQYF
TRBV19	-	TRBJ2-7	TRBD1	TGTGCCAGTAGCCGGACAGGGAGCTACGAGCAGTACTTC	CASSRTGSYEQYF
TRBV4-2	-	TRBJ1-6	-	TGTGCCAGCAGCTACCAAGCCACAGGGACGCTTTCACCCCTCCACTTT	CASSYQATGTLSPLHF
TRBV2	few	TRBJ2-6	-	TGTGCCAGCAGACAGGAGTACTCTGGGGCCAACGTCCTGACTTTC	CASRQEYSGANVLTF
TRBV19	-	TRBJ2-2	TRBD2	TGTGCCAGTAACTCCGGACTAGCGGGGGGGATCGGGGAGCTGTTTTTT	CASNSGLAGGIGELFF
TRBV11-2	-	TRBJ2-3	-	TGTGCCAGCAGCTTAGATTGGGACACGGGTCTACATACGCAGTATTTT	CASSLDWDTGLHTQYF
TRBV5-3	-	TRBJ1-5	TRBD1	TGTGCCAGAAGCTCCCCGGACAGGGTAAACCGGCCAGTTAGGGAGCCCCAGCATTTT	CARSSPDRVNRPVREPQHF
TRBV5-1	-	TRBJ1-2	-	TGCGCCAGCAGCCGAGACCAGGGACACCCTATCCATGGCTACACCTTC	CASSRDQGHPIHGYTF
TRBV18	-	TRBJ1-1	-	TGTGCCAGCTCACCAAACAGCCAGACGGGGTCCACTGAAGCTTTCTTT	CASSPNSQTGSTEAFF
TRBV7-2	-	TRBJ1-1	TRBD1	TGTGCCAGCAGCTTCGGACAGGATAACACTGAAGCTTTCTTT	CASSFGQDNTEAFF
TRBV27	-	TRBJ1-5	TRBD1	TGTGCCACCCGTTTACAGGGGTTAGGGCAGCCCCAGCATTTT	CATRLQGLGQPQHF
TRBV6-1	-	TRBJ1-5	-	TGTGCCAGCAGTGAACTAGTGACGGACCGGCGCGGGCAGCCCCAGCATTTT	CASSELVTDRRGQPQHF
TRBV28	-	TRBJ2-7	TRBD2	TGTGCCAGCAGTTTACTAGCGGGGATGTTGAGCTACGAGCAGTACTTC	CASSLLAGMLSYEQYF
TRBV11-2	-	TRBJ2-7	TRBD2	TGTGCCAGCAGCGTATCCAGCGGGGGATTCTACGAGCAGTACTTC	CASSVSSGGFYEQYF